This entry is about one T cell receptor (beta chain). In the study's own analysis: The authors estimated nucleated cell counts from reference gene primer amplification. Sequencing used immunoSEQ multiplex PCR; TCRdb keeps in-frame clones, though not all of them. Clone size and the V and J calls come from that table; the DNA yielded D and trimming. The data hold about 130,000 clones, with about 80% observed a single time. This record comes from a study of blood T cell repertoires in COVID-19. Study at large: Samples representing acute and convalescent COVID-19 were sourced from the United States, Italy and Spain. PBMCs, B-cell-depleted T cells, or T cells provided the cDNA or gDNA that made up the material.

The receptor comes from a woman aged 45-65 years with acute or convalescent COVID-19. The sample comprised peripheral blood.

This CDR3 reads CASSPWDSRTYGYTF. CDR3 nucleotides: TGCGCCAGCAGCCCGTGGGACAGCCGTACTTATGGCTACACCTTC. V gene TRBV4-1 combines with J gene TRBJ1-2; 7 bases map to TRBD1. The CDR3 runs 15 residues. Germline-derived CDR1 and CDR2 are MGHRA and YSYEKL. V was pared by 4 bases and J by 5 bases, with 10 bases of the junction left unmatched.